Included here is one T cell receptor (beta chain) sequence, with context. Its antigen is undetermined. The ends were cut back, 5 bases at V and 2 bases at J, with 10 bases in the middle. The germline CDR1 and CDR2 sequences are SGHNT and YENEEA. The CDR3 spans 13 residues. The protocol was immunoSEQ multiplex PCR, while the TCRdb copy is restricted to in-frame clones and leaves out a portion. The sample has some 120,000 clones, just under 95% seen once. The sample comes from a study of T cell responses to AZD1222 COVID-19 vaccine. Whole-study results and caveats: Among the donors, most were white British and more were female, and clonal diversity was possibly underestimated.

This rearrangement joins TRBV11-3 to TRBJ2-7; weak D call: TRBD1 (6 bases). The TCR sequence derives from an adult in good health. The starting material was peripheral blood, obtained on day 0 of AZD1222 vaccination. CDR3 protein: CASSNRETYEQYF. The CDR3 coding sequence is TGTGCCAGCAGCAACAGGGAGACCTACGAGCAGTACTTC. Drawing the rest from reference TRBV11-3 and TRBJ2-7, the complete variable domain is EAGVVQSPRYKIIEKKQPVAFWCNPISGHNTLYWYLQNLGQGPELLIRYENEEAVDDSQLPKDRFSAERLKGVDSTLKIQPAELGDSAVYLCASSNRETYEQYFGPGTRLTVT.